The 21 T cell receptor beta chains presented below share a single source sample, sequenced in a study of blood T cell repertoires in COVID-19. Here immunoSEQ multiplex PCR was the method, and the copy in TCRdb shows in-frame clones only, minus some. This sample has tens of thousands of clones, with approximately 82% found just once. Sequencing input: peripheral blood. The receptors shown here come from a woman older than 75 with acute or convalescent COVID-19.

V is TRBV18 and J is TRBJ2-3, with 10 positions matching TRBD1. CDR3 length: 14 amino acids. Germline trimming cut 4 bases from V and 7 bases from J; bases unmatched to any gene: 5. Germline CDR1 is KGHSH and CDR2 is LQKENI. DNA of the CDR3: TGTGCCAGCTCACTGGGACAGGGGAGCAATACGCAGTATTTT. Its protein product is CASSLGQGSNTQYF. Complete variable domain (other parts from reference TRBV18 and TRBJ2-3): NAGVMQNPRHLVRRRGQEARLRCSPMKGHSHVYWYRQLPEEGLKFMVYLQKENIIDESGMPKERFSAEFPKEGPSILRIQQVVRGDSAAYFCASSLGQGSNTQYFGPGTRLTVL.

This clone appeared a few times. This sequence joins TRBV5-6 and TRBJ2-7; the D gene is possibly TRBD1 (5 bases). The V end was cut by 0 bases, the J end by 3 bases, with 13 bases between. Germline-derived CDR1 and CDR2 are SGHDT and YYEEEE. The CDR3 covers 15 residues. CDR3 sequence: CASSLGGSLLYEQYF. CDR3 coding DNA: TGTGCCAGCAGCTTGGGGGGCTCCCTCCTCTACGAGCAGTACTTC.

The chain joins TRBV12-3 or TRBV12-4 to TRBJ2-3, with D tentatively TRBD1 (6 bases). The CDR3 is made up of 11 amino acids. Trimming took off 6 bases at V and 6 bases at J, with 7 bases between the two ends. The CDR3 bases are TGTGCCAGCAGCGACAGGGATACGCAGTATTTT. Its translation: CASSDRDTQYF.

The gene calls are TRBV6-4 and TRBJ2-3; 7 positions match TRBD2. Germline lookup yields CDR1 MRHNA and CDR2 SNTAGT. After removal of 4 bases from V and 3 bases from J, the junction contained 4 bases not matched to a gene. This CDR3 region has 14 residues. CDR3 nucleotide sequence: TGTGCCAGCAGTGCAGCGGGGCCGACAGATACGCAGTATTTT. Its translation: CASSAAGPTDTQYF.

The V and J genes are TRBV10-3 and TRBJ1-6; D may be TRBD1 (6 bases). This CDR3 is 14 amino acids long. Trimming shortened V by 10 bases and J by 5 bases, and 15 bases separated the two germline ends. Germline-derived CDR1 and CDR2 are ENHRY and SYGVKD. The CDR3 reads CATRGGADNSPLHF. CDR3 coding DNA: TGTGCCACGCGAGGGGGGGCGGATAATTCACCCCTCCACTTT.

CDR3 loop: CASSQESSGWYNEQFF. The CDR3, as DNA: TGTGCCAGCAGCCAAGAATCTAGCGGTTGGTACAATGAGCAGTTCTTC. The chain uses TRBV14 and TRBJ2-1; 7 bases agree with TRBD2. Losses at the gene ends were 0 bases for V and 4 bases for J; bases not matched to a gene: 6. Germline V gene data show CDR1 as SGHDN and CDR2 as FVKESK. The CDR3 covers 16 residues.

This clone occurred once. The chain employs TRBV2 and TRBJ2-7, with 8 bases lining up with TRBD1. The CDR3 is 15 amino acids. Unmatched junction bases numbered 14, after V lost 6 bases and J lost 7 bases. Germline CDR1 SNHLY, CDR2 FYNNEI. As DNA, the CDR3 is TGTGCCAGCAGCGGTCTCGGGCAGGGGGCGAGGGAGCAGTACTTC. Protein product: CASSGLGQGAREQYF.

The chain joins TRBV7-3 to TRBJ2-1, with 7 positions matching TRBD1. The J segment lost 5 bases and the V segment lost 5 bases, leaving 6 bases of the junction unmatched. From germline, CDR1 is SGHTA and CDR2 FQGTGA. This CDR3 has 14 amino acids. The CDR3 DNA sequence: TGTGCCAGCAGCCCAGGGGGTGCCAACAATGAGCAGTTCTTC. Translated, it gives CASSPGGANNEQFF.

The chain joins TRBV5-1 to TRBJ2-1; D possibly corresponds to TRBD2 (5 bases). CDR3 length: 13 residues. V dropped 6 bases and J dropped 5 bases, with 12 bases sitting between them. The germline CDR1 and CDR2 sequences are SGHRS and YFSETQ. The CDR3 reads CASNRRGDNEQFF. CDR3 coding DNA: TGCGCCAGCAATAGACGGGGAGACAATGAGCAGTTCTTC.

This chain connects TRBV30 to TRBJ2-1, with 9 bases aligning to TRBD1. Trimming removed 2 bases from V and 8 bases from J; junction bases left unmatched: 4. This CDR3 has 13 residues. CDR1 is GTSNPN, CDR2 SVGIG, per germline (reference sequence). Here the CDR3 reads CAWSLRTGDEQFF. In DNA, the CDR3 is TGTGCCTGGAGTCTTAGGACAGGGGATGAGCAGTTCTTC. Drawing the rest from reference TRBV30 and TRBJ2-1, the complete variable domain is SQTIHQWPATLVQPVGSPLSLECTVEGTSNPNLYWYRQAAGRGLQLLFYSVGIGQISSEVPQNLSASRPQDRQFILSSKKLLLSDSGFYLCAWSLRTGDEQFFGPGTRLTVL.

The V call is TRBV11-2, the J call TRBJ1-3; unclear D gene. V lost 5 bases and J 0 bases, leaving 8 bases between the germline ends. This CDR3 is 14 amino acids long. The germline V gene encodes CDR1 SGHAT and CDR2 FQNNGV. The CDR3 here is CASSQRGSGNTIYF. As DNA, the CDR3 is TGTGCCAGCAGCCAACGAGGCTCTGGAAACACCATATATTTT.

The rearrangement uses TRBV5-4 and TRBJ1-2, with a weak D call TRBD1 (6 bases). V lost 2 bases, J lost 8 bases, and 13 bases lay in between. Germline-derived CDR1 and CDR2 are SGHNT and YYREEE (reference sequence). There are 13 residues in the CDR3. DNA of the CDR3: TGTGCCAGCAGCTTTTATCAGGGGAGCGGCTACACCTTC. This codes for CASSFYQGSGYTF. Supplemented by reference TRBV5-4 and TRBJ1-2, the full variable domain reads ETGVTQSPTHLIKTRGQQVTLRCSSQSGHNTVSWYQQALGQGPQFIFQYYREEENGRGNFPPRFSGLQFPNYSSELNVNALELDDSALYLCASSFYQGSGYTFGSGTRLTVV.

The chain joins TRBV28 to TRBJ1-1, with D unclear. V lost 3 bases and J lost 0, with 11 bases in between. Germline CDR1 and CDR2: MDHEN and SYDVKM. CDR3 size: 15 residues. CDR3 residues: CASSFRTPMNTEAFF. The CDR3 DNA sequence: TGTGCCAGCAGTTTTCGGACTCCAATGAACACTGAAGCTTTCTTT.

V gene TRBV25-1 combines with J gene TRBJ1-2; tentative D call: TRBD1 (6 bases). The CDR3 length is 16 residues. The germline V gene encodes CDR1 MGHDK and CDR2 SYGVNS. Trimming shortened V by 2 bases and J by 3 bases, and 16 bases separated the two germline ends. DNA for the CDR3: TGTGCCAGCAGTGAAAGTACAGGGTCTCGATACTATGGCTACACCTTC. Translation: CASSESTGSRYYGYTF.

The CDR3 DNA is TGTGCCAGCAGTTGGGAAAGGGGATACTACAATGAGCAGTTCTTC. It is translated as CASSWERGYYNEQFF. The V gene is TRBV27, the J gene TRBJ2-1; D might be TRBD1 (5 bases). With 4 bases removed from V and 3 bases from J, the gap between germline ends came to 13 bases. In germline, CDR1 is MNHEY, CDR2 SMNVEV (reference sequence). The CDR3 length is 15 residues.

This clone was recorded once. The CDR3 DNA sequence: TGTGCCAGCAGCACTGGGACAGGACCCTACAATGAGCAGTTCTTC. Protein sequence: CASSTGTGPYNEQFF. The genes are TRBV19 and TRBJ2-1; 8 bases agree with TRBD1. Germline CDR1 reads LNHDA; CDR2 reads SQIVND (reference sequence). The trim removed 9 bases at V and 2 bases at J, leaving 9 bases unmatched. The CDR3 length is 15 residues.

The J gene is TRBJ2-7, the V gene TRBV7-9, with TRBD2 matching over 8 bases. Germline lookup yields CDR1 SEHNR and CDR2 FQNEAQ (reference sequence). V lost 2 bases to trimming and J lost 3 bases; unmatched junction nucleotides: 3. The CDR3 is made up of 14 amino acids. CDR3 bases: TGTGCCAGCAGCTTATTCGCGGGGGGCTACGAGCAGTACTTC. Amino acids: CASSLFAGGYEQYF.

The V gene is TRBV12-5, the J gene TRBJ1-2, with 7 bases identical to TRBD1. Trimming took 2 bases from V and 6 from J; bases not matched to a gene: 6. Germline V gene data show CDR1 as LGHNT and CDR2 as FRNRAP. This CDR3 is built from 14 residues. The CDR3 nucleotides read TGTGCTAGTGGTTTGCCCGGGACAGCAGATGGCTACACCTTC. It specifies CASGLPGTADGYTF.

This chain connects TRBV21-1 to TRBJ2-7; the table's D call TRBD1 went unverified against the DNA. TRBV21-1 constitutes a pseudogene. This CDR3 region has 13 residues. The CDR3: CASSKGSGDEQYF. The DNA of the CDR3 is TGTGCCAGCAGCAAAGGATCAGGGGACGAGCAGTACTTC.

The chain uses TRBV6-5 and TRBJ1-1; 9 nucleotides line up with TRBD1. This CDR3 spans 13 amino acids. Per the germline V gene, CDR1 is MNHEY and CDR2 is SVGAGI. The V gene end was trimmed by 11 bases and the J gene end by 5 bases; junction bases not matched to a gene: 9. CDR3 DNA sequence: TGTGCCGCTTACAGGGGGCGACGGACTGAAGCTTTCTTT. It specifies CAAYRGRRTEAFF.

This clone has just one count. The V call is TRBV6-6, the J call TRBJ1-2; TRBD1 might be the D (6 bases). This CDR3 is built from 15 residues. The germline V and J ends were trimmed by 2 bases and 8 bases, with 18 bases remaining between them. The germline V gene encodes CDR1 MNHNY and CDR2 SVGAGI (reference sequence). CDR3 sequence reads: CASSYPRQGSVGYTF. The CDR3, as DNA: TGTGCCAGCAGTTACCCTAGGCAGGGGAGTGTGGGCTACACCTTC.